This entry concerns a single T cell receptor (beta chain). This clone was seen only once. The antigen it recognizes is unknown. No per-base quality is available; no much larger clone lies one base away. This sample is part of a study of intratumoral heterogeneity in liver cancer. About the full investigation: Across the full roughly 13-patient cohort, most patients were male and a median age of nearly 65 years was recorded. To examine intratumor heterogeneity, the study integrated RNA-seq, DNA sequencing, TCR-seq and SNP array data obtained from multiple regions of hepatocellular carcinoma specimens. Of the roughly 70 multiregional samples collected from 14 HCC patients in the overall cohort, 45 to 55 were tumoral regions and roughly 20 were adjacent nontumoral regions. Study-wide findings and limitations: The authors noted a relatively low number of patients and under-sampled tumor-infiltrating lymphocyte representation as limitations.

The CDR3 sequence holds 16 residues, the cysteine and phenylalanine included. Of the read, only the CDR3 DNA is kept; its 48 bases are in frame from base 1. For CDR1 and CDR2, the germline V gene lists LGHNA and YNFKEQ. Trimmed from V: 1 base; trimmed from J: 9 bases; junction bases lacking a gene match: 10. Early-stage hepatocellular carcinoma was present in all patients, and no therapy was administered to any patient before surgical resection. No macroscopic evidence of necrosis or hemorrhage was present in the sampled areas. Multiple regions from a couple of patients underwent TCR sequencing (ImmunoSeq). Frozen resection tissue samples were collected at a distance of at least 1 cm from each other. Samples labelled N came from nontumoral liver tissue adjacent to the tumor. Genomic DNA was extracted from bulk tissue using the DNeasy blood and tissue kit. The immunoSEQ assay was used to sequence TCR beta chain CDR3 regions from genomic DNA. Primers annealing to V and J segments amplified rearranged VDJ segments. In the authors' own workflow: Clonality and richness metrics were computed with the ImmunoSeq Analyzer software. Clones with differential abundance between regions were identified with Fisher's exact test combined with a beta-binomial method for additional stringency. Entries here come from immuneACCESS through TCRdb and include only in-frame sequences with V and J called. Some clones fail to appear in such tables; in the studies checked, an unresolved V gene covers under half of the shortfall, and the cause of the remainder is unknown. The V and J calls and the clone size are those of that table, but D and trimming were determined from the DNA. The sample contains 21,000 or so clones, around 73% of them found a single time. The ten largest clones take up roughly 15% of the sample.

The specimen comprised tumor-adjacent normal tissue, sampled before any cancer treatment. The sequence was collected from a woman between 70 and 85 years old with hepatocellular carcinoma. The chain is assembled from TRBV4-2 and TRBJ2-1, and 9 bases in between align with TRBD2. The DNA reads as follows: TGTGCCAGCAGCCAAGTGGCGGGAGGGCCAATTAGTGAGCAGTTCTTC. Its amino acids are CASSQVAGGPISEQFF.